The rows below give T cell receptor beta chains drawn from one sample of a study of PD-1 blockade in classical Hodgkin lymphoma. The method was immunoSEQ multiplex PCR; TCRdb's version includes in-frame clones alone and lacks a portion of them. Of about 110,000 clones in the sample, 89% were seen once. Material: peripheral blood mononuclear cells (PBMCs), obtained before the second cycle of nivolumab. Receptor source: a human donor with classical Hodgkin lymphoma. Each CDR3 is given with its conserved first and last residue. A D gene is named only where the DNA matches it firmly. Clone sizes are given selectively: once, few, many, or a class where the clone is expanded.

- | TRBJ1-1 | - | TRBV2 | CASSDFVDLMNTEAFF | TGTGCCAGCAGTGATTTTGTGGATCTCATGAACACTGAAGCTTTCTTT
- | TRBJ2-4 | - | TRBV5-4 | CASSLEPGLAKNIQYF | TGTGCCAGCAGCTTGGAGCCAGGACTAGCCAAAAACATTCAGTACTTC
- | TRBJ2-3 | TRBD2 | TRBV27 | CASRRRTSGYSTDTQYF | TGTGCCAGCAGAAGAAGGACTAGCGGATACAGCACAGATACGCAGTATTTT
- | TRBJ1-1 | - | TRBV29-1 | CSVLRGGVNTEAFF | TGCAGCGTACTCCGAGGGGGGGTAAACACTGAAGCTTTCTTT
- | TRBJ2-4 | TRBD2 | TRBV30 | CAWSTGTSGRPLAKNIQYF | TGTGCCTGGAGTACTGGGACTAGCGGGAGACCCCTAGCCAAAAACATTCAGTACTTC
once | TRBJ2-1 | TRBD1 | TRBV11-3 | CASSPRTGGGNEQFF | TGTGCCAGCAGCCCCCGGACAGGGGGCGGGAATGAGCAGTTCTTC
- | TRBJ1-2 | - | TRBV4-1 | CASSQERSAAGYTF | TGCGCCAGCAGCCAAGAAAGGTCGGCAGCTGGCTACACCTTC
once | TRBJ2-1 | TRBD2 | TRBV14 | CASSVMKSSGMDEQFF | TGTGCCAGCAGCGTAATGAAGAGTAGCGGGATGGATGAGCAGTTCTTC
- | TRBJ1-2 | - | TRBV6-4 | CASSAGTDYGYTF | TGTGCCAGCAGTGCGGGGACGGATTATGGCTACACCTTC
few | TRBJ1-1 | - | TRBV10-2 | CASSDSGGDTTEAFF | TGCGCCAGCAGTGACTCGGGGGGGGACACGACTGAAGCTTTCTTT
- | TRBJ2-5 | - | TRBV19 | CASSTQGRETQYF | TGTGCCAGTAGTACACAGGGGAGGGAGACCCAGTACTTC
- | TRBJ2-3 | TRBD1 | TRBV5-1 | CASSLETGGLADTQYF | TGCGCCAGCAGCTTGGAGACAGGGGGATTGGCAGATACGCAGTATTTT
- | TRBJ2-3 | - | TRBV7-2 | CASSLAGGTDTQYF | TGTGCCAGCAGCTTGGCAGGAGGCACAGATACGCAGTATTTT
- | TRBJ1-3 | - | TRBV10-3 | CAISEGGNTIYF | TGTGCCATCAGTGAGGGCGGAAACACCATATATTTT
- | TRBJ2-2 | - | TRBV6-1 | CASASQGTGELFF | TGTGCCAGCGCAAGCCAGGGGACCGGGGAGCTGTTTTTT
- | TRBJ1-1 | TRBD1 | TRBV5-1 | CATRQGSLNTEAFF | TGCGCCACCCGACAGGGAAGCCTAAACACTGAAGCTTTCTTT
- | TRBJ1-4 | - | TRBV7-9 | CASSQGQTTLNEKLFF | TGTGCCAGCAGCCAAGGACAGACAACTCTTAATGAAAAACTGTTTTTT
- | TRBJ2-2 | - | TRBV19 | CASKQGTGELFF | TGTGCCAGTAAACAGGGCACCGGGGAGCTGTTTTTT
- | TRBJ1-2 | - | TRBV11-2 | CASSLDHSGSYGYTF | TGTGCCAGCAGCTTAGATCACTCAGGGAGCTATGGCTACACCTTC
- | TRBJ1-1 | - | TRBV4-3 | CASSQDHGAEAFF | TGCGCCAGCAGCCAAGATCACGGCGCTGAAGCTTTCTTT